This TCR beta chain was recorded in a study of T cells of healthy individuals. Trimming cost V 4 bases and J 1 base; bases outside gene matches: 10. Germline V lookup: CDR1 SNHLY, CDR2 FYNNEI. The CDR3 is made up of 17 amino acids. TCRdb re-called the 5' RACE reads with MiXCR, one entry per CDR3 protein. The sample shows about 96,000 distinct CDR3 sequences, 15% to 20% of them seen only once. The chain couples TRBV2 to TRBJ1-5; the match to TRBD1 covers 7 bases. The TCR was taken from a human donor in good health. CDR3 bases: TGTGCCAGCAGTGTACGCCGGAGGGGGCCGAGCAATCAGCCCCAGCATTTT. It translates to CASSVRRRGPSNQPQHF.